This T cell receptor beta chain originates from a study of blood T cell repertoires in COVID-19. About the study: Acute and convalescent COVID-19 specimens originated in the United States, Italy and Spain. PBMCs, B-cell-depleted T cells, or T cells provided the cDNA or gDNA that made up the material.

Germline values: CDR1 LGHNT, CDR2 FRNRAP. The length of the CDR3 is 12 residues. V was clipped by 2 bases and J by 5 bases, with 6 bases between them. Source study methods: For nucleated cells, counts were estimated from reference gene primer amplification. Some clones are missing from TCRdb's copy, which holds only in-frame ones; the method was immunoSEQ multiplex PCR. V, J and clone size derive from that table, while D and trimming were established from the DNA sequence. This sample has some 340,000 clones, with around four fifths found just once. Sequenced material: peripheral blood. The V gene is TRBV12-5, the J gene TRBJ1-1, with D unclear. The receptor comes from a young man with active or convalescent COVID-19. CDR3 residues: CASGLTRTEAFF. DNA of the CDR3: TGTGCTAGTGGTTTGACGAGGACTGAAGCTTTCTTT.